This is a list of T cell receptor beta chains from one sample in a study of identical twins. TCRdb used MiXCR to reprocess the 5' RACE reads, holding one entry per CDR3 protein. The profile shows roughly 350,000 distinct CDR3 sequences, 9% of them singletons. The sequenced sample consisted of naive T cells sorted from blood. Receptors were obtained from a woman between 45 and 60 years old in good health. CDR3s leave out the opening cysteine and the closing phenylalanine or tryptophan. Fields, in order: CDR3 protein, J gene, D gene, V gene. A D gene is named only where the DNA matches it firmly.

ASNGWTEAF TRBJ1-1 NA TRBV2
ASSQAVGAGSPLH TRBJ1-6 NA TRBV4-1
SARALQGELEDGYT TRBJ1-2 NA TRBV20-1
ASSRSEDRAGGYT TRBJ1-2 TRBD1 TRBV3-1
ASSSGLAGGRNEQF TRBJ2-1 TRBD2 TRBV5-1
ASSLVGYLTDTQY TRBJ2-3 NA TRBV11-2
ASSLNSGRVKAGTEAF TRBJ1-1 NA TRBV12-3/TRBV12-4
ASTLLAGGLDTQY TRBJ2-3 TRBD2 TRBV7-8
ASRMGGNEQF TRBJ2-1 NA TRBV28
ASSLYSPRTEAF TRBJ1-1 NA TRBV12-3/TRBV12-4
ASSYFKDSDLNTGELF TRBJ2-2 NA TRBV6-5
AISYDGPGTGELF TRBJ2-2 NA TRBV10-3
SASSLAGGGADTQY TRBJ2-3 TRBD2 TRBV20-1
ASSPGTGMAYGYT TRBJ1-2 TRBD1 TRBV6-5
ASSSAGSGRWGAKNIQY TRBJ2-4 TRBD2 TRBV5-1
ASSELGLQYTGELF TRBJ2-2 NA TRBV6-1
ASSYEAGGLYEQY TRBJ2-7 TRBD2 TRBV6-6
ASSVDMPTVSFVDTIY TRBJ1-3 NA TRBV9
ASSRGGLTYEQY TRBJ2-7 NA TRBV14
ASSLIGQGYNEQF TRBJ2-1 TRBD1 TRBV5-1
ASSFSSEWDNEQF TRBJ2-1 NA TRBV6-2/TRBV6-3
ASRTRGQNNSPLH TRBJ1-6 TRBD1 TRBV27
ASRGGKGTGELF TRBJ2-2 NA TRBV5-1
ASSPSSGDLYEQY TRBJ2-7 NA TRBV4-1
ASSFPASYNEQF TRBJ2-1 NA TRBV7-9
ASSRGGRGLNEQF TRBJ2-1 NA TRBV5-5
ASSLMTGSYNEQF TRBJ2-1 NA TRBV12-3/TRBV12-4
SAWDLRTEAF TRBJ1-1 NA TRBV20-1
ASSHSPGTKNIQY TRBJ2-4 NA TRBV27
ASSFPLDSNNEQF TRBJ2-1 NA TRBV12-3/TRBV12-4
ASSQGAGLNPWETQY TRBJ2-5 NA TRBV11-2
SVVISYEQY TRBJ2-7 NA TRBV29-1
SIRASLNTEAF TRBJ1-1 NA TRBV29-1
ASSVGSGEVSLQY TRBJ2-7 NA TRBV9
ASTRQAGGNEQF TRBJ2-1 TRBD2 TRBV12-3/TRBV12-4
ASSVSLSEDEQF TRBJ2-1 NA TRBV7-9
ASSLTRTQETQY TRBJ2-5 NA TRBV2
ASSRPFGGMDEKLF TRBJ1-4 NA TRBV7-9
ATSDPDRYNEQF TRBJ2-1 TRBD1 TRBV24-1
ASSQMATDTQY TRBJ2-3 NA TRBV4-1
ASSQGGLANKETQY TRBJ2-5 TRBD2 TRBV4-1
ATSLKGGVEDTQY TRBJ2-3 NA TRBV24-1
ATSDFREEESYNEQF TRBJ2-1 NA TRBV24-1
ASSFSGTDTQY TRBJ2-3 NA TRBV5-1
ASSRLAGGPSEQF TRBJ2-1 TRBD2 TRBV25-1
ASSLAGFQGGNIQY TRBJ2-4 NA TRBV5-1
PSSLDVPESSYNEQF TRBJ2-1 NA TRBV5-1
ASSVVFWDTGYQETQY TRBJ2-5 NA TRBV9
ASSLGVSGSYNEQF TRBJ2-1 TRBD2 TRBV5-1
ASSLALNYNEQF TRBJ2-1 NA TRBV12-3/TRBV12-4
ASSPLSEQF TRBJ2-1 NA TRBV28
AIAAGYGANVLT TRBJ2-6 NA TRBV10-3
ASSVAGRHEQF TRBJ2-1 NA TRBV2